This TCR beta chain emerged from a study of cytomegalovirus exposure and HLA in healthy donors. PCR amplification relied on 60 Vbeta primers (plus 13 Jbeta primers). Sequencing used immunoSEQ multiplex PCR; TCRdb keeps in-frame clones, though not all of them. Found here are just over 150,000 clones, about 85% of them singletons; the top ten hold 6.3%. This receptor was obtained from a male donor in good health and CMV-seropositive. The sequencing input was PBMCs.

CDR3 protein: CATSRELETQYF. The CDR3, as DNA: TGCGCCACCTCCCGGGAGCTGGAGACCCAGTACTTC. The chain employs TRBV10-2 and TRBJ2-5, with a tentative D call TRBD2 (6 bases). Germline CDR1 reads WSHSY; CDR2 reads SAAADI. The CDR3 spans 12 residues. Trimming shortened V by 10 bases and J by 5 bases, and 14 bases separated the two germline ends.